The T cell receptor beta chain described here comes from a study of T cell changes during pregnancy in multiple sclerosis. From germline, CDR1 is LNHDA and CDR2 SQIVND (reference sequence). The CDR3 has 15 residues. V was trimmed by 5 bases and J by 1 base, leaving 11 bases between them. Using immunoSEQ multiplex PCR, the repertoire was profiled, and TCRdb retains in-frame clones only, with some absent. This sample carries about 70,000 clones, 75% to 95% of them seen once, and the ten largest clones take roughly 2.1%. The sequenced sample was peripheral blood, obtained in the first trimester of pregnancy. This receptor was obtained from a female donor with multiple sclerosis, enrolled in a pregnancy study. The V gene is TRBV19, the J gene TRBJ2-2, with D uncertain. The CDR3 reads CASSYGGGNTGELFF. The CDR3 DNA follows: TGTGCCAGTAGTTACGGCGGTGGGAACACCGGGGAGCTGTTTTTT. Full variable domain (remainder filled in from reference TRBV19 and TRBJ2-2): DGGITQSPKYLFRKEGQNVTLSCEQNLNHDAMYWYRQDPGQGLRLIYYSQIVNDFQKGDIAEGYSVSREKKESFPLTVTSAQKNPTAFYLCASSYGGGNTGELFFGEGSRLTVL.